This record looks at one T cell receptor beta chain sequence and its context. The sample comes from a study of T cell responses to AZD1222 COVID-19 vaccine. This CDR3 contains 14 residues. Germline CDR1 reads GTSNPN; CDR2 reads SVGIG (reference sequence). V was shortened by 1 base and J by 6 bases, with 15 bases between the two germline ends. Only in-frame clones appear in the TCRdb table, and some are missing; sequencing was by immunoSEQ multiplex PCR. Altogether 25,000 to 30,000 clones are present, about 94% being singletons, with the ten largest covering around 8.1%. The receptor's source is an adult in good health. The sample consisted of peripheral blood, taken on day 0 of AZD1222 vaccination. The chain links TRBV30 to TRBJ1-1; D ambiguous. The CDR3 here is CAWSGRGTGAEAFF. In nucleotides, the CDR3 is TGTGCCTGGAGTGGACGGGGAACTGGGGCTGAAGCTTTCTTT.